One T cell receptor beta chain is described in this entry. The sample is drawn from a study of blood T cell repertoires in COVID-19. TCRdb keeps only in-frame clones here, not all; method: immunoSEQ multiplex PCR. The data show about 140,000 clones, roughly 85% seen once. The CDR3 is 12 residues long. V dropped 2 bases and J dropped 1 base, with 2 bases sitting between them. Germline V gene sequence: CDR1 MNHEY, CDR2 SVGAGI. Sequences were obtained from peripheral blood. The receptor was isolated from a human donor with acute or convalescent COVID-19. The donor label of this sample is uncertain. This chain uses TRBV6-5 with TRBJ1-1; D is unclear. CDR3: CASSYRNTEAFF. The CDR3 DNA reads TGTGCCAGCAGTTACCGGAACACTGAAGCTTTCTTT.